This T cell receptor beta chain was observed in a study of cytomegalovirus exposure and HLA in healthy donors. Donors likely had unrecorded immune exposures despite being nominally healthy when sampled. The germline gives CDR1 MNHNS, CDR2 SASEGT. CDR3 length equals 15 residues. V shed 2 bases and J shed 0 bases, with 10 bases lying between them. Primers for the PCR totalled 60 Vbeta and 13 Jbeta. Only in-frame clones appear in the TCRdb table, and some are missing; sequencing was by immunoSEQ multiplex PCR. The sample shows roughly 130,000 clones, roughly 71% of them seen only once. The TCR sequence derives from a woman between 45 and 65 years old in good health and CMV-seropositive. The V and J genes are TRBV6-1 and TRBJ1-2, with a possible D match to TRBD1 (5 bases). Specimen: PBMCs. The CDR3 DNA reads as TGTGCCAGCAGTGAACGGTACAGGTCTAACTATGGCTACACCTTC. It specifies CASSERYRSNYGYTF.